This entry features one T cell receptor beta chain sequence. Per the original methods: Estimation of nucleated cell counts was performed using reference gene primer amplification. Sequencing used immunoSEQ multiplex PCR; TCRdb keeps in-frame clones, though not all of them. D and trimming were read from the DNA, whereas the V and J calls and clone size are those reported in that table. The sample lists approximately 190,000 clones, around nine tenths occurring once. The data originate from a study of blood T cell repertoires in COVID-19. Whole-study context: Samples representing acute and convalescent COVID-19 were sourced from the United States, Italy and Spain. Sources were T cells, B-cell-depleted T cells, or PBMCs; the material itself was cDNA or gDNA.

Germline values: CDR1 SGHNT, CDR2 YYREEE (reference sequence). CDR3 length equals 15 residues. Trimming removed 4 bases from V and 7 bases from J; junction bases left unmatched: 8. This receptor was obtained from a man between 65 and 80 years old with active or convalescent COVID-19. The specimen sequenced was peripheral blood. The chain couples TRBV5-4 to TRBJ2-2, with 9 nucleotides matching TRBD1. The CDR3 bases are TGTGCCAGCAGCCTCGACAGGGGGGGGAACGGGGAGCTGTTTTTT. Its translation: CASSLDRGGNGELFF.